The 16 T cell receptor beta chains presented below share a single source sample, sequenced in a study of blood T cell repertoires in COVID-19. Assay used: immunoSEQ multiplex PCR; TCRdb lists only in-frame clones, some missing. Of a few hundred thousand clones detected, 85% appear once; the ten largest clones hold approximately 18%. Specimen: PBMCs or T cells enriched from blood (not recorded which). The receptors stem from a man in his forties or fifties who had recovered from COVID-19.

This chain links TRBV6-5 with TRBJ2-1, with TRBD2 identical over 13 bases. Looked up from germline, CDR1 is MNHEY and CDR2 is SVGAGI. The CDR3 is 15 amino acids. V gave up 0 bases and J gave up 8 bases; unmatched junction bases: 1. The CDR3 is CASSYSLAGGHEQFF. In DNA form, the CDR3 reads TGTGCCAGCAGTTACTCACTAGCGGGAGGGCATGAGCAGTTCTTC.

The chain employs TRBV6-5 and TRBJ1-2, with D perhaps matching TRBD1 (6 bases). Germline CDR1 MNHEY, CDR2 SVGAGI. The CDR3 spans 14 residues. V was trimmed by 5 bases and J by 3 bases, leaving 13 bases between them. CDR3 sequence: CASSRGGAYYGYTF. The CDR3, as DNA: TGTGCCAGCAGTCGGGGGGGGGCTTACTATGGCTACACCTTC.

This chain joins TRBV27 and TRBJ2-1, with 10 bases lining up with TRBD2. The CDR3 is 16 amino acids. The germline CDR1 and CDR2 sequences are MNHEY and SMNVEV (reference sequence). With V trimmed by 0 bases and J by 6 bases, 5 bases remained unmatched. CDR3 DNA: TGTGCCAGCAGTTTATCCACGGGACTAGCGCTCAATGAGCAGTTCTTC. Amino acid sequence: CASSLSTGLALNEQFF.

The chain is built from TRBV1 and TRBJ1-2; TRBD1 reflects the table's D call only, with no check against the DNA. TRBV1 is a pseudogene locus. The CDR3 is made up of 13 amino acids. CDR3 in DNA: TGCACCAGCAGCCAAACAGACAACTATGGCTACACCTTC. It is translated as CTSSQTDNYGYTF.

The chain has TRBV7-2 and TRBJ2-7, with 13 bases that match TRBD2. CDR1 and CDR2 (germline): SGHTA, FQGNSA. V was clipped by 4 bases and J by 5 bases; unmatched bases: 8. This CDR3 contains 16 residues. Written as DNA, the CDR3 is TGTGCCAGCAGCTCCTCCGGGACTAGCGGGATCAACGAGCAGTACTTC. Translated: CASSSSGTSGINEQYF.

The chain employs TRBV12-3 or TRBV12-4 and TRBJ2-1, with 9 bases aligning to TRBD1. The J segment lost 8 bases and the V segment lost 8 bases, leaving 7 bases of the junction unmatched. The CDR3 is made up of 13 amino acids. CDR3 residues: CASLQGAVDEQFF. CDR3 DNA: TGTGCCAGCTTACAGGGGGCGGTCGATGAGCAGTTCTTC.

The rearrangement joins TRBV5-6 to TRBJ2-5, with 9 bases fitting TRBD1. Trimming at V came to 5 bases and at J to 0 bases, leaving 11 bases not matched to a gene. Per the germline V gene, CDR1 is SGHDT and CDR2 is YYEEEE. The CDR3 spans 17 residues. DNA for the CDR3: TGTGCCAGCAGTTCCCGGGTTGGGACAGGGTACCAAGAGACCCAGTACTTC. It yields the protein CASSSRVGTGYQETQYF.

This clone was observed a few times. J is TRBJ2-1 and V is TRBV14; a possible D gene is TRBD2 (5 bases). Germline lookup yields CDR1 SGHDN and CDR2 FVKESK. This CDR3 is 13 amino acids long. Trimming cost V 6 bases and J 10 bases, with 16 bases left between them. The CDR3 protein is CASRPLGPGEQFF. In DNA form, the CDR3 reads TGTGCCAGCAGGCCCTTAGGTCCGGGGGAGCAGTTCTTC.

The chain recombines TRBV7-9 with TRBJ2-1, with 12 positions matching TRBD2. Trimming at V came to 5 bases and at J to 4 bases, leaving 6 bases not matched to a gene. Germline V gene sequence: CDR1 SEHNR, CDR2 FQNEAQ (reference sequence). The length of the CDR3 is 16 residues. The CDR3 sequence: CASSPMTSGSYNEQFF. CDR3 in DNA: TGTGCCAGCAGCCCCATGACTAGCGGGAGTTACAATGAGCAGTTCTTC.

The chain joins TRBV27 to TRBJ2-1; D gene unclear. Looked up from germline, CDR1 is MNHEY and CDR2 is SMNVEV (reference sequence). This CDR3 has 17 residues. V was shortened by 3 bases and J by 0 bases, with 15 bases between the two germline ends. The CDR3 loop is CASSFLDFRSSYNEQFF. The DNA for the CDR3 is TGTGCCAGCAGTTTCCTCGACTTTCGAAGCTCCTACAATGAGCAGTTCTTC.

This clone was counted once. The CDR3 loop is CASSSPLVAGGTDTQYF. CDR3 DNA sequence: TGTGCCAGCAGTTCACCCCTTGTAGCGGGAGGTACAGATACGCAGTATTTT. This chain joins TRBV27 and TRBJ2-3; 10 nucleotides line up with TRBD2. CDR1 is MNHEY, CDR2 SMNVEV, per germline (reference sequence). V lost 4 bases and J lost 3; bases outside the gene matches: 10. This CDR3 has 17 amino acids.

V and J are TRBV7-2 and TRBJ2-1; possible D gene TRBD1, 7 bases. Germline loops: CDR1 SGHTA, CDR2 FQGNSA. Trimming cost V 5 bases and J 3 bases, with 14 bases left between them. The CDR3 has 15 amino acids. The CDR3 DNA reads TGTGCCAGCAGCCTCACAGGGGACTTCTACAATGAGCAGTTCTTC. This translates into CASSLTGDFYNEQFF.

The genes are TRBV19 and TRBJ1-1, with unresolved D. The CDR3 runs to 14 residues. V was pared by 3 bases and J by 0 bases, with 8 bases between. CDR1 and CDR2 (germline): LNHDA, SQIVND (reference sequence). The CDR3, as DNA: TGTGCCAGTAGTATGGCTCCACTGAACACTGAAGCTTTCTTT. The encoded protein is CASSMAPLNTEAFF.

The rearrangement joins TRBV4-3 to TRBJ2-2, with TRBD1 identical over 7 bases. The CDR3 spans 20 residues. Per germline, CDR1 LGHNA and CDR2 YSLEER. J gave up 7 bases and V 4 bases, and 24 bases lay outside the gene matches. The CDR3 spells CASSPHMSIGTGASHGELFF. DNA of the CDR3: TGCGCCAGCAGCCCACACATGTCAATTGGTACAGGGGCATCACACGGGGAGCTGTTTTTT.

The chain recombines TRBV12-3 or TRBV12-4 with TRBJ2-2; D call uncertain. This CDR3 spans 12 amino acids. The ends were cut back, 6 bases at V and 3 bases at J, with 5 bases in the middle. The CDR3 coding sequence is TGTGCCAGCAGCCCTTACACCGGGGAGCTGTTTTTT. This codes for CASSPYTGELFF.

The chain has TRBV7-2 and TRBJ2-7, with a possible D match to TRBD2 (5 bases). The length of the CDR3 is 12 residues. The germline V gene has CDR1 SGHTA and CDR2 FQGNSA. The V gene lost 1 base and the J gene lost 7 bases, with 8 bases spanning the gap. DNA for the CDR3: TGTGCCAGCAGCTTAGTCCGCGGGGAGCAGTACTTC. It codes for CASSLVRGEQYF.